This is a list of T cell receptor beta chains from one sample in a study of neurological immune-mediated disorders. A single record per CDR3 protein comes from TCRdb applying MiXCR to the 5' RACE reads. This table has tens of thousands of distinct CDR3 sequences, over 4.5% appearing once. The source material was CD4+ T cells from blood. Receptor source: a woman younger than 35 with multiple sclerosis. CDR3s include the opening cysteine and the closing phenylalanine or tryptophan. D genes are given only for firm matches. A row's size may be missing; if present it is once, few, many or a size class.

V	D	size	J	CDR3	DNA
TRBV25-1	.	many	TRBJ1-6	CASKLGVGSPLHF	TGTGCCAGCAAACTTGGGGTTGGTTCACCCCTCCACTTT
TRBV24-1	TRBD1	many	TRBJ2-1	CATSGSQGQGDTYNEQFF	TGTGCCACCAGTGGCTCACAGGGACAGGGCGATACCTACAATGAGCAGTTCTTC
TRBV11-3	.	many	TRBJ2-1	CASSLSRGAHEQFF	TGTGCCAGCAGCCTATCTAGGGGGGCGCATGAGCAGTTCTTC
TRBV10-3	.	many	TRBJ1-2	CAISDGRRTF	TGTGCCATCAGTGATGGGCGGCGCACCTTC
TRBV20-1	.	many	TRBJ1-1	CSARDMNRAGTEAFF	TGCAGTGCTAGAGATATGAACAGGGCTGGCACTGAAGCTTTCTTT
TRBV7-2	TRBD1	many	TRBJ1-4	CASSPVGTVHEKLFF	TGTGCCAGCAGCCCAGTCGGGACAGTTCATGAAAAACTGTTTTTT
TRBV4-2	.	many	TRBJ1-1	CASSLGDRNTEAFF	TGTGCCAGCAGCCTTGGGGACCGGAACACTGAAGCTTTCTTT
TRBV5-5	.	many	TRBJ2-4	CASSLEAGEGSKNIQYF	TGTGCCAGCAGCTTGGAGGCAGGGGAGGGGTCCAAAAACATTCAGTACTTC
TRBV19	TRBD2	.	TRBJ2-2	CASSIRASGNTGELFF	TGTGCCAGTAGTATTCGTGCTAGCGGGAACACCGGGGAGCTGTTTTTT
TRBV7-2	.	many	TRBJ1-3	CASSEGVSGNTIYF	TGTGCCAGCAGCGAGGGGGTGTCTGGAAACACCATATATTTT
TRBV20-1	.	many	TRBJ2-3	CSATPTRVDTQYF	TGCAGTGCCACCCCCACCAGGGTAGATACGCAGTATTTT
TRBV5-1	TRBD2	few	TRBJ2-5	CASSLPLAGGTQETQYF	TGCGCCAGCAGCTTGCCACTAGCGGGGGGCACCCAAGAGACCCAGTACTTC
TRBV27	.	many	TRBJ1-2	CASSLKIDSNYGYTF	TGTGCCAGCAGTTTAAAGATAGACAGCAACTATGGCTACACCTTC
TRBV6-5	.	many	TRBJ2-1	CASSRRTGGGNEQFF	TGTGCCAGCAGTCGAAGGACAGGCGGGGGCAATGAGCAGTTCTTC
TRBV29-1	.	many	TRBJ1-1	CSVEDGKGKNTEAFF	TGCAGCGTTGAAGATGGAAAGGGAAAGAACACTGAAGCTTTCTTT
TRBV2	TRBD1	many	TRBJ1-1	CASKGNRGGTEAFF	TGTGCCAGCAAGGGGAACAGGGGAGGAACTGAAGCTTTCTTT
TRBV29-1	TRBD1	many	TRBJ2-5	CSGSTGGGETQYF	TGCAGCGGGTCGACAGGGGGCGGAGAGACCCAGTACTTC
TRBV6-1	.	.	TRBJ2-2	CASLWGDSPGELFF	TGTGCCAGCCTGTGGGGGGATTCACCCGGGGAGCTGTTTTTT
TRBV20-1	.	many	TRBJ2-3	CSAPGLSSTDTQYF	TGCAGTGCTCCGGGACTTTCAAGCACAGATACGCAGTATTTT
TRBV5-1	TRBD1	many	TRBJ1-4	CASSETGGRNEKLFF	TGCGCCAGCAGCGAGACAGGGGGCAGAAACGAAAAACTGTTTTTT
TRBV29-1	.	.	TRBJ1-4	CSVDRGTNEKLFF	TGCAGCGTTGATAGGGGCACTAATGAAAAACTGTTTTTT
TRBV7-9	.	many	TRBJ2-2	CASSLIRDTGELFF	TGTGCCAGCAGCTTAATCAGGGACACCGGGGAGCTGTTTTTT
TRBV7-2	.	many	TRBJ1-1	CASSFGQGRGPNTEAFF	TGTGCCAGCAGCTTCGGGCAGGGGAGGGGCCCAAACACTGAAGCTTTCTTT
TRBV28	.	medium-sized	TRBJ1-6	CASSNAGWNSPLHF	TGTGCCAGCAGTAACGCAGGGTGGAATTCACCCCTCCACTTT
TRBV7-2	.	many	TRBJ1-4	CASSRGGAATNEKLFF	TGTGCCAGCAGCCGTGGGGGGGCGGCAACTAATGAAAAACTGTTTTTT
TRBV29-1	.	many	TRBJ2-5	CSVDKSFVQETQYF	TGCAGCGTTGATAAGTCTTTCGTCCAAGAGACCCAGTACTTC
TRBV7-2	TRBD1	many	TRBJ1-1	CASSRYRGATEAFF	TGTGCCAGCAGCCGATACAGGGGGGCCACTGAAGCTTTCTTT
TRBV4-3	.	many	TRBJ2-2	CASSQGGVTNTGELFF	TGCGCCAGCAGCCAAGGGGGGGTTACGAACACCGGGGAGCTGTTTTTT
TRBV20-1	TRBD1	many	TRBJ1-6	CSAGGQGNSPLHF	TGCAGTGCTGGGGGACAGGGGAATTCACCCCTCCACTTT
TRBV29-1	.	many	TRBJ2-5	CSVETPGIQETQYF	TGCAGCGTTGAAACCCCAGGGATCCAAGAGACCCAGTACTTC
TRBV15	.	many	TRBJ1-4	CATSRDFRAFGEKLFF	TGTGCCACCAGCAGAGATTTTCGAGCCTTTGGTGAAAAACTGTTTTTT
TRBV5-1	TRBD2	many	TRBJ2-1	CASSFYGTSGLSEQFF	TGCGCCAGCAGCTTTTACGGGACTAGCGGTTTGTCTGAGCAGTTCTTC
TRBV13	TRBD1	.	TRBJ1-2	CASSLTGTAFQYGYTF	TGTGCCAGCAGTTTAACCGGGACAGCCTTTCAATATGGCTACACCTTC
TRBV20-1	.	many	TRBJ1-4	CSAQFSATNEKLFF	TGCAGTGCTCAGTTCAGTGCAACTAATGAAAAACTGTTTTTT
TRBV5-6	.	many	TRBJ2-6	CASSLGGVLTF	TGTGCCAGCAGCCTGGGCGGCGTCCTGACTTTC
TRBV2	TRBD1	medium-sized	TRBJ2-2	CASSGGTGVTGELFF	TGTGCCAGCAGTGGAGGGACAGGGGTCACCGGGGAGCTGTTTTTT
TRBV7-8	TRBD1	many	TRBJ1-5	CASSHRRETGTGSNQPQHF	TGTGCCAGCAGCCATAGGAGGGAGACCGGGACAGGGAGCAATCAGCCCCAGCATTTT
TRBV5-1	TRBD2	few	TRBJ2-3	CASSLVGLAGGDTQYF	TGCGCCAGCAGCTTGGTGGGACTAGCGGGAGGAGATACGCAGTATTTT